Listed below are T cell receptor beta chains from one sample, sequenced in a study of CXCR3-negative and CXCR3-positive naive CD8 T cells. TCRdb processed the 5' RACE reads again and assigns one entry to each CDR3 protein, with no DNA. This sample's table has thousands of distinct CDR3 sequences. The sequenced sample was naive CXCR3- CD8+ T cells from blood. The source of these receptors is a human donor in good health. Some clones in this sample may be carry-over from other donors' samples. Both conserved end residues are part of each CDR3. Not every row has a clone size; where given, it reads once, few, many or a size class.

TRBV25-1	medium-sized	TRBJ2-6	CASSGNRDREPSGANVLTF
TRBV27	medium-sized	TRBJ2-2	CASSRGTTGELFF
TRBV21-1	medium-sized	TRBJ2-1	CASSRWQVIFRSYNEQFF
TRBV6-2/TRBV6-3	-	TRBJ1-1	CASRLGQNTEAFF
TRBV29-1	medium-sized	TRBJ1-2	CSVRPQEGGYTF
TRBV19	medium-sized	TRBJ2-1	CASIARGTSGGRPGPEQFF
TRBV29-1	medium-sized	TRBJ1-2	CSVPSGIPTGGYTF
TRBV29-1	-	TRBJ1-1	CSVPAPLVNTEAFF
TRBV7-8	medium-sized	TRBJ2-4	CASSASKGTDGNIQYF
TRBV7-2	medium-sized	TRBJ1-1	CASSLVYVLNTEAFF
TRBV9	medium-sized	TRBJ1-1	CASSVPGQVNTEAFF
TRBV25-1	medium-sized	TRBJ1-2	CASSASPTGESYGYTF
TRBV29-1	-	TRBJ1-2	CSVVSSLLYGYTF
TRBV6-5	-	TRBJ2-7	CASSPATSGTYEQYF
TRBV2	-	TRBJ1-1	CASRTNTEAFF
TRBV11-2	-	TRBJ2-3	CASSTGFSSTDTQYF
TRBV5-5	medium-sized	TRBJ2-1	CASSLVRLNEQFF
TRBV20-1	medium-sized	TRBJ2-7	CSARTGATYEQYF
TRBV6-2/TRBV6-3	medium-sized	TRBJ2-1	CASKGASGRYNEQFF
TRBV20-1	-	TRBJ2-7	CSARDRVSSSYEQYF
TRBV29-1	-	TRBJ2-3	CSVDGVAVRDTQYF
TRBV3-1	-	TRBJ2-7	CASSQGTELSYEQYF
TRBV4-1	medium-sized	TRBJ2-7	CASSLQAISGTGDEQYF
TRBV6-6	-	TRBJ2-1	CASSLGTGTVNEQFF
TRBV20-1	-	TRBJ2-7	CSATTSTSYEQYF
TRBV19	medium-sized	TRBJ1-1	CASSVRGLNTEAFF
TRBV29-1	medium-sized	TRBJ2-3	CSVERTDTQYF
TRBV6-5	-	TRBJ1-6	CASSYSSRIRLHF
TRBV29-1	-	TRBJ1-2	CSVEDLTGNYGYTF
TRBV29-1	-	TRBJ2-1	CSVAGSLAGANNEQFF
TRBV13	medium-sized	TRBJ1-1	CASSLGLPNTIQLNTEAFF
TRBV29-1	medium-sized	TRBJ2-7	CSVEDLGTGEVYEQYF
TRBV15	-	TRBJ1-5	CATSRDQLGVDQPQHF
TRBV19	medium-sized	TRBJ2-3	CASSPRTQTTDTQYF
TRBV29-1	medium-sized	TRBJ2-3	CSVGGIPGTDTQYF
TRBV29-1	medium-sized	TRBJ2-7	CSVEARDEQYF
TRBV4-3	medium-sized	TRBJ2-1	CASSQDGTGTANNEQFF
TRBV29-1	medium-sized	TRBJ2-7	CSVREAGGPYEQYF
TRBV13	medium-sized	TRBJ1-5	CASSSRVNSNQPQHF
TRBV20-1	medium-sized	TRBJ1-1	CSARDPGAGTEAFF
TRBV14	-	TRBJ2-1	CASSQGYNEQFF
TRBV2	-	TRBJ1-5	CASSEALITDNQPQHF
TRBV20-1	medium-sized	TRBJ2-1	CSAPRGPSGYNEQFF
TRBV5-1	-	TRBJ2-5	CASSFRTGPASETQYF
TRBV6-2/TRBV6-3	-	TRBJ2-1	CASSYVASGYNEQFF
TRBV3-1	-	TRBJ2-2	CASSQVPRETGELFF
TRBV6-1	-	TRBJ2-3	CASSGTEHPPDTQFF
TRBV5-6	medium-sized	TRBJ1-2	CASSLGRGLSGYTF
TRBV25-1	-	TRBJ1-5	CASSAGGGMRQPQHF
TRBV28	-	TRBJ2-5	CASRVLAGVQETQYF
TRBV29-1	medium-sized	TRBJ2-1	CSVVGTTMGEQFF
TRBV25-1	medium-sized	TRBJ2-3	CASSEQGSAQYF
TRBV28	-	TRBJ2-5	CASTSATTVQETQYF
TRBV2	medium-sized	TRBJ2-7	CASSDGTGIYEQYF